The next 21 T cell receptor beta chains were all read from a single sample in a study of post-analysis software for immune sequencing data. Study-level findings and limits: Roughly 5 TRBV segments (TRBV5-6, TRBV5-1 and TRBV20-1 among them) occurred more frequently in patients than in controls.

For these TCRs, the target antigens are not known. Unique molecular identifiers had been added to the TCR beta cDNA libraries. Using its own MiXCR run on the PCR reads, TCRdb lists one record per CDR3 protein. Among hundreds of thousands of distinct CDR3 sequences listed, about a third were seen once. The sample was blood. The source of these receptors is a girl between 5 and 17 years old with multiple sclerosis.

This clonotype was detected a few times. This chain's CDR3 is CASSLAGGGEAFF. For the CDR3, the DNA is TGTGCCAGCAGCTTGGCCGGAGGCGGTGAAGCTTTCTTT. The rearrangement links TRBV5-6 to TRBJ1-1, with D hard to call. Germline V CDR1 and CDR2: SGHDT, YYEEEE. Trimming took 0 bases from V and 7 from J, leaving 10 bases between them. The length of the CDR3 is 13 residues.

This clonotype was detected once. CDR3 nucleotides: TGTGCCAGCAGGTTGCATTCTGGACAGACGCAGTATTTT. It is translated as CASRLHSGQTQYF. This chain joins TRBV28 and TRBJ2-3, with D maybe TRBD1 (6 bases). This CDR3 has 13 amino acids. Germline V gene data show CDR1 as MDHEN and CDR2 as SYDVKM. V was shortened by 6 bases and J by 9 bases, with 16 bases between the two germline ends.

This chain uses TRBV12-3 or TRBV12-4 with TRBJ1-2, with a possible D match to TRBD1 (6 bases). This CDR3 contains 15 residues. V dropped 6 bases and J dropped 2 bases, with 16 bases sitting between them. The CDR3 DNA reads TGTGCCAGCAGCCGCTCCGGGACACCCAACTATGGCTACACCTTC. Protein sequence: CASSRSGTPNYGYTF.

This CDR3 reads CSVERRDRGSYNEQFF. The CDR3, as DNA: TGCAGCGTTGAACGACGGGACAGGGGGTCCTACAATGAGCAGTTCTTC. This chain links TRBV29-1 with TRBJ2-1; TRBD1 matches 11 bases. CDR3 size: 16 residues. Germline assignment: CDR1 SQVTM and CDR2 ANQGSEA. The trim removed 2 bases at V and 1 base at J, leaving 4 bases unmatched.

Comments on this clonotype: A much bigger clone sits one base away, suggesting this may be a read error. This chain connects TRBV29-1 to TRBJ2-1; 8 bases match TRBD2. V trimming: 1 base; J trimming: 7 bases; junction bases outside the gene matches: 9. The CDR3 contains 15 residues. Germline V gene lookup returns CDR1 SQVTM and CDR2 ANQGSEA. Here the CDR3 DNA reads TGCAGCGTTGAAGGGGGGAGACTAGCGTTAAATGAGCAGTTCTTC. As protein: CSVEGGRLALNEQFF.

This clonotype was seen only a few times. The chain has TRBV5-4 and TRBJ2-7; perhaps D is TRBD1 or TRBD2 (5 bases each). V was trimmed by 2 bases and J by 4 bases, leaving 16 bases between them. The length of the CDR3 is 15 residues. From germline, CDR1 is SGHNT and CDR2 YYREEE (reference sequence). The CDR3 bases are TGTGCCAGCAGCTTTAGGGACCCACATCGTTACGAGCAGTACTTC. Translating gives CASSFRDPHRYEQYF. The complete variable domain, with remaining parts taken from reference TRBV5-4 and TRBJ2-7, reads ETGVTQSPTHLIKTRGQQVTLRCSSQSGHNTVSWYQQALGQGPQFIFQYYREEENGRGNFPPRFSGLQFPNYSSELNVNALELDDSALYLCASSFRDPHRYEQYFGPGTRLTVT.

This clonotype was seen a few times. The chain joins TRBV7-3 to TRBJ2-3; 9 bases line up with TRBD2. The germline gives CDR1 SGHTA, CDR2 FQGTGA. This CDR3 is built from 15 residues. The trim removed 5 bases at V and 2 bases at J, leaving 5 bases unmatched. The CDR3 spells CASSSSGGNTDTQYF. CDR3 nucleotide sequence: TGTGCCAGCAGCAGTAGCGGGGGTAACACAGATACGCAGTATTTT.

CDR3 loop: CASSPFAQGSGTEAFF. DNA for the CDR3: TGTGCCAGCAGCCCGTTCGCCCAGGGGAGTGGCACTGAAGCTTTCTTT. The chain is built from TRBV9 and TRBJ1-1; TRBD1 is a possible D gene (6 bases). V was cut by 4 bases and J by 4 bases, with 20 bases left in between. Per germline, CDR1 SGDLS and CDR2 YYNGEE. This CDR3 has 16 amino acids. The variable domain in full, with the rest retrieved from reference TRBV9 and TRBJ1-1, is DSGVTQTPKHLITATGQRVTLRCSPRSGDLSVYWYQQSLDQGLQFLIQYYNGEERAKGNILERFSAQQFPDLHSELNLSSLELGDSALYFCASSPFAQGSGTEAFFGQGTRLTVV.

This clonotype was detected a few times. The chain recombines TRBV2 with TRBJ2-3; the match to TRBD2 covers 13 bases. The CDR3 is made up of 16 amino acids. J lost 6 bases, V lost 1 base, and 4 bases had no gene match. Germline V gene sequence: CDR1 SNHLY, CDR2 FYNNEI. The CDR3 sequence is CASSEELAGGLDTQYF. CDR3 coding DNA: TGTGCCAGCAGTGAAGAACTAGCGGGGGGGCTGGATACGCAGTATTTT.

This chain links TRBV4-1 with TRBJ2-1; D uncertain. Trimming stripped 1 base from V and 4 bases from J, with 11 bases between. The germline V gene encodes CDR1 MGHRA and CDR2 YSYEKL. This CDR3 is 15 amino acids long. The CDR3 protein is CASSQVLRKYNEQFF. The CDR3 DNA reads TGCGCCAGCAGCCAAGTACTAAGAAAATACAATGAGCAGTTCTTC.

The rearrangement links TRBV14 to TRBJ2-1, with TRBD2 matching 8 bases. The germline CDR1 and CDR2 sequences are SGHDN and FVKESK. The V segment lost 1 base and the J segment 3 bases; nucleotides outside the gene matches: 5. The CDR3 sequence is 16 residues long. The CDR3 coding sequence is TGTGCCAGCAGCCAAGTCCCACTAGCGGTCTACAATGAGCAGTTCTTC. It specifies CASSQVPLAVYNEQFF.

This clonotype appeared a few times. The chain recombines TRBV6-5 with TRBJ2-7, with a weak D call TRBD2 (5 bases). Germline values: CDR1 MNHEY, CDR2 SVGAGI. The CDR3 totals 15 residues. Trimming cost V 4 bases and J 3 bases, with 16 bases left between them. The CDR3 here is CASSSNAYGNYEQYF. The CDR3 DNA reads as TGTGCCAGCAGTTCTAACGCCTACGGGAACTACGAGCAGTACTTC.

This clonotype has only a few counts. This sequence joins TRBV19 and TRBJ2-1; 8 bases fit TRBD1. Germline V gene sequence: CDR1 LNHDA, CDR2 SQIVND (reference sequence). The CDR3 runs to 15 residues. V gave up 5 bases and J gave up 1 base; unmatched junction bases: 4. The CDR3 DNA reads TGTGCCAGTAGTGCGGGACAGGCATCCTACAATGAGCAGTTCTTC. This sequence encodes CASSAGQASYNEQFF. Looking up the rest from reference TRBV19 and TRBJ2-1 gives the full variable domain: DGGITQSPKYLFRKEGQNVTLSCEQNLNHDAMYWYRQDPGQGLRLIYYSQIVNDFQKGDIAEGYSVSREKKESFPLTVTSAQKNPTAFYLCASSAGQASYNEQFFGPGTRLTVL.

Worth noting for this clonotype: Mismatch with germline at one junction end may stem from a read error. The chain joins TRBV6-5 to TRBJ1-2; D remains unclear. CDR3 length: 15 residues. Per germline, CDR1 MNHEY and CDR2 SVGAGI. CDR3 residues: CASSYAHLVDYGHTF. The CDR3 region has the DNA TGTGCCAGCAGTTACGCGCACCTAGTAGACTATGGCCACACCTTC.

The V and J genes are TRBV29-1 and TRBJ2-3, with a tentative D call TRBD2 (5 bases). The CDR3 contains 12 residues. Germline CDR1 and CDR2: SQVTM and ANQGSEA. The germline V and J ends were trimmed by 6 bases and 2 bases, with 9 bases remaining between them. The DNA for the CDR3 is TGCAGCGTCTGGACTGCCACAGATACGCAGTATTTT. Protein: CSVWTATDTQYF.

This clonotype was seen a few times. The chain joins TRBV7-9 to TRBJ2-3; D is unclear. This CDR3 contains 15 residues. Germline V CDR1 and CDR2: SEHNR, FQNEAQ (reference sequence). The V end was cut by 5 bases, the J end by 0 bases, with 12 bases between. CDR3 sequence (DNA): TGTGCCAGCAGCCTCGGCCCCACTAGCACAGATACGCAGTATTTT. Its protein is CASSLGPTSTDTQYF. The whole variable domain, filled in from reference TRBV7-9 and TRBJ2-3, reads DTGVSQNPRHKITKRGQNVTFRCDPISEHNRLYWYRQTLGQGPEFLTYFQNEAQLEKSRLLSDRFSAERPKGSFSTLEIQRTEQGDSAMYLCASSLGPTSTDTQYFGPGTRLTVL.

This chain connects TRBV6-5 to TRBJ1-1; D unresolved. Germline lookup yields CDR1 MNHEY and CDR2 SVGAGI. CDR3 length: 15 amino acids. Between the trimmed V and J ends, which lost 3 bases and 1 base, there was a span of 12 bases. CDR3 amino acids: CASSYTRPSNTEAFF. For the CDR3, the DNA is TGTGCCAGCAGTTATACTCGACCTTCGAACACTGAAGCTTTCTTT.

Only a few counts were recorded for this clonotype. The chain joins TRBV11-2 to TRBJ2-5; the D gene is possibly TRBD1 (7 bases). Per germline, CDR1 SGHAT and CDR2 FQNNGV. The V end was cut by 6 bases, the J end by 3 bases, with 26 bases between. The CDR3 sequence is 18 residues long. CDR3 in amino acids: CASSSVTSRGDYEETQYF. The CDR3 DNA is TGTGCCAGCAGTTCTGTGACTTCCAGGGGGGATTATGAAGAGACCCAGTACTTC.

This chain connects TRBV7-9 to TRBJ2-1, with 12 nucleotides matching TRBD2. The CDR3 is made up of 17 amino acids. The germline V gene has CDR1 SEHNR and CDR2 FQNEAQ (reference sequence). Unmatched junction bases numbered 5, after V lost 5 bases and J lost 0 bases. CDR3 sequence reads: CASSPRLAGDSYNEQFF. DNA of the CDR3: TGTGCCAGCAGCCCCAGACTAGCGGGGGACTCCTACAATGAGCAGTTCTTC.

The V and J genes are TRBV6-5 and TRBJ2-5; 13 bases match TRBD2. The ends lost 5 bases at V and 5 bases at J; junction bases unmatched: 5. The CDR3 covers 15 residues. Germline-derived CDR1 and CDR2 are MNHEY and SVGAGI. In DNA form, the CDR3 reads TGTGCCAGCAGTGCCGGACTAGCGGGGGACGAGACCCAGTACTTC. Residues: CASSAGLAGDETQYF.

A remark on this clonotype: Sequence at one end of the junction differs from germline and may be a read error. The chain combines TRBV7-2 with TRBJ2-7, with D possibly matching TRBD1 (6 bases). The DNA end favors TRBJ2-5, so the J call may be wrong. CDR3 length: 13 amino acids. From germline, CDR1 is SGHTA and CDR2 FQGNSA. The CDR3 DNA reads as TGTGCCAGCCGTCGGACAGCTCAAGGGACCCAGTACTTC. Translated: CASRRTAQGTQYF.